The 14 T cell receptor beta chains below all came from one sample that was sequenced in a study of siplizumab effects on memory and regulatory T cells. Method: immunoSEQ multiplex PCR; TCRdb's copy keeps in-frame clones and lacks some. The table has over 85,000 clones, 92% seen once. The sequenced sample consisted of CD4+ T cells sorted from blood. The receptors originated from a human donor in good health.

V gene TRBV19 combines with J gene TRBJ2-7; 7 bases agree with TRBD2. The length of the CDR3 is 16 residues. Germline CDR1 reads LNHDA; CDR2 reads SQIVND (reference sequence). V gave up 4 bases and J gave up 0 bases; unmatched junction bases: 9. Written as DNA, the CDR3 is TGTGCCAGTAGTACCCTCGGAGCGGGGAGCTCCTACGAGCAGTACTTC. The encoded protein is CASSTLGAGSSYEQYF.

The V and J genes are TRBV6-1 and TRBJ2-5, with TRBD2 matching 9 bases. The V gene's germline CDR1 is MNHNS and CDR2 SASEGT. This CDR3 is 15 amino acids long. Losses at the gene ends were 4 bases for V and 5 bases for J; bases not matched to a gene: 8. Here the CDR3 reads CASSAGLARKETQYF. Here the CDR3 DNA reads TGTGCCAGCAGTGCCGGACTAGCGAGAAAGGAGACCCAGTACTTC.

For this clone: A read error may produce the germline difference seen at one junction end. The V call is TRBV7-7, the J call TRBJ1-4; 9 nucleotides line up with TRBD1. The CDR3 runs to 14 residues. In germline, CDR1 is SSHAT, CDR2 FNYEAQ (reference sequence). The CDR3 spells CASSSGTGQEKLFF. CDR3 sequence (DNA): TGTGCTAGCAGTTCCGGGACAGGGCAGGAAAAACTGTTTTTT.

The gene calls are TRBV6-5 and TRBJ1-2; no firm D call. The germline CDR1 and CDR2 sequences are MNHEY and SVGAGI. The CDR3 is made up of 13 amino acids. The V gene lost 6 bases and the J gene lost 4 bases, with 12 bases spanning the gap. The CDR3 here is CASRTPGLYGYTF. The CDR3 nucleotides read TGTGCCAGCAGGACTCCGGGCCTCTATGGCTACACCTTC.

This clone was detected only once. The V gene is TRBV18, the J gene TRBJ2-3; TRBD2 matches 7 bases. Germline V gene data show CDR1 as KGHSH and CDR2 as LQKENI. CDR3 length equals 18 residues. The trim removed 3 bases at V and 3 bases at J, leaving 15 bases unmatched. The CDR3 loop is CASSPKNPSGGATDTQYF. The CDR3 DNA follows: TGTGCCAGCTCACCGAAAAACCCTAGCGGAGGGGCGACAGATACGCAGTATTTT.

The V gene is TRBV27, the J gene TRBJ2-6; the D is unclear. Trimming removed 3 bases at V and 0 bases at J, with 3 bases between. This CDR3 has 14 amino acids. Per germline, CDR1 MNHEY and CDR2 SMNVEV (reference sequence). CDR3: CASSFYSGANVLTF. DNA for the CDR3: TGTGCCAGCAGTTTCTACTCTGGGGCCAACGTCCTGACTTTC.

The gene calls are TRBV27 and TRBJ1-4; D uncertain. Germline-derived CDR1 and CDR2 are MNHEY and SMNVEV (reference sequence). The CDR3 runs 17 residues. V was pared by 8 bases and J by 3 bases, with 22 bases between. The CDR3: CASAPRGVSSSNEKLFF. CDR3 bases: TGTGCCAGCGCCCCGCGAGGAGTTTCCTCGTCTAATGAAAAACTGTTTTTT.

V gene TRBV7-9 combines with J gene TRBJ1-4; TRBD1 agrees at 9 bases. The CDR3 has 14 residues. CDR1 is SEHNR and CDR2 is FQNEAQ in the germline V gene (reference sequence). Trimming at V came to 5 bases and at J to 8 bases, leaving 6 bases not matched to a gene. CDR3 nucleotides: TGTGCCAGCAGCAGCCGGGACAGGGCAGAAAAACTGTTTTTT. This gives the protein CASSSRDRAEKLFF.

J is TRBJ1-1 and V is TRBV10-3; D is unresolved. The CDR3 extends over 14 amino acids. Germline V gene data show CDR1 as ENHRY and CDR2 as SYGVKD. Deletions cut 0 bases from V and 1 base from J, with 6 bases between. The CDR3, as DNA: TGTGCCATCAGTGAGTCATTAGCGAACACTGAAGCTTTCTTT. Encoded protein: CAISESLANTEAFF.

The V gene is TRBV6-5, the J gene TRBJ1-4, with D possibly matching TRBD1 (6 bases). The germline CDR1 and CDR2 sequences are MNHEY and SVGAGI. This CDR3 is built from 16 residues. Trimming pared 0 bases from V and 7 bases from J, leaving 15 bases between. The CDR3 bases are TGTGCCAGCAGTTACTCCACGTTTGGACAGATTGAAAAACTGTTTTTT. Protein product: CASSYSTFGQIEKLFF.

CDR3 DNA: TGTGCCAGCAGCCATACCGGGACTAGCGGGAGTTTCCACGAGCAGTACTTC. Amino acids: CASSHTGTSGSFHEQYF. The chain couples TRBV12-1 to TRBJ2-7; the table's D call, TRBD2, was not checked against the DNA. TRBV12-1 is noted as a pseudogene. CDR3 size: 17 residues.

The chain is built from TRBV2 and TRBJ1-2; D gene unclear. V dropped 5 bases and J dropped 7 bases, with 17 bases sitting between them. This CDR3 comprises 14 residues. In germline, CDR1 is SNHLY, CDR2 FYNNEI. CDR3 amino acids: CASSQTPGPRGYTF. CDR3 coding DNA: TGTGCCAGCAGTCAAACCCCCGGACCCCGTGGCTACACCTTC. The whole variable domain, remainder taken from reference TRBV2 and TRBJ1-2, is EPEVTQTPSHQVTQMGQEVILRCVPISNHLYFYWYRQILGQKVEFLVSFYNNEISEKSEIFDDQFSVERPDGSNFTLKIRSTKLEDSAMYFCASSQTPGPRGYTFGSGTRLTVV.

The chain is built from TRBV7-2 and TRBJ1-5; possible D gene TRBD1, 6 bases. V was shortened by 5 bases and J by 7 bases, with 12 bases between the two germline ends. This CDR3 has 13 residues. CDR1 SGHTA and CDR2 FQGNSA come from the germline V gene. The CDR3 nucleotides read TGTGCCAGCAGCGGGGGCGGGGCCCAGCCCCAGCATTTT. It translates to CASSGGGAQPQHF.

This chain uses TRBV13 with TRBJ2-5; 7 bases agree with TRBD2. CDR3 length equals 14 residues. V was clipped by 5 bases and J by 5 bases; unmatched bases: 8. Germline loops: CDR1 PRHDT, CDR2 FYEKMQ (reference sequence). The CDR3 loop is CASSTSSGGETQYF. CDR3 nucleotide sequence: TGTGCCAGCAGCACCTCTAGCGGCGGGGAGACCCAGTACTTC.